The text below deals with one T cell receptor (beta chain). Its antigen is unknown. No base quality information exists; no much larger clone differs at one position. The time point tag for this specimen amounts to: baseline before first vaccination. Samples from vaccinated people were obtained from the UK trials COV001 and COV002, which included a single-blind randomized controlled phase 2/3 trial of AZD1222 (ChAdOx1 nCoV-19) in healthy adults. For TCRbeta chain sequencing, PBMC samples from trial participants were taken at day 0 and at day 28 after the second dose. The CDR3 regions of human TCRbeta chains were subjected to immunosequencing. On the authors' methods: Repertoire TCRs were checked for matches against a reference library of SARS-CoV-2-specific TCRs that had been generated using the MIRA antigen-specificity platform. Breadth was defined as the fraction of unique TCRs that were SARS-CoV-2-associated, and depth was defined as the fraction of total T cells that were SARS-CoV-2-associated. Using the MIRA data, each spike-specific TCR was mapped to the spike region that the TCR reacts to and placed in a CD4 or CD8 class. Log10-transformed breadth and depth values were compared by one-way ANOVA with Sidak's multiple comparisons tests. TCRdb provides this immuneACCESS table in a form limited to in-frame rearrangements. Some clones are lacking; in checked studies, under half of them reflect an unresolved V gene, and why the rest are absent is not known. Clonal size and the V and J genes are those of that table, whereas D and trimming came from the DNA. The sample table holds roughly 100,000 clones, of which around nine tenths were seen once. The ten largest clones capture 1% to 1.5% of the sample.

Clipping removes 2 bases from V and 0 bases from J, with 11 as the unmatched junction base count. Including cysteine and phenylalanine, the CDR3 has 18 amino acids. Only the CDR3 DNA is retained, 54 bases long and in frame from the first base. For CDR1 and CDR2, the germline V gene lists KGHDR and SFDVKD. This specimen belongs to a study of T cell responses to AZD1222 COVID-19 vaccine (dated by TCRdb to 2020 to 2022). For the wider study: Because spike-specific TCR depth and breadth did not differ between the two schedules, AZD1222 recipients who got a second dose at roughly 4 weeks were pooled with those who got a second dose at roughly 12 weeks. A total of 230 or so trial participants underwent TCR sequencing, of whom 200 to 220 received two doses of AZD1222 and about 26 received two doses of the MenACWY control vaccine. Trial participants were enrolled by age into 18-55, 56-69 and 70-plus year subgroups, with about 150, 27 and 61 TCR-sequenced participants respectively. The study at large found these results: No day 14 peak-response samples were available, so repertoires were characterized only after the peak T cell response. Reportedly, almost half of the unique spike-specific TCRs recognized epitopes lying outside the regions that are mutated in the B.1.351 and B.1.1.7 variants. CD4 TCRs associated with the vaccine covered the entire spike protein, and the dominant responses were in regions 160-218 and 743-854. Conclusions about previously exposed vaccinees are limited, since just 6 or 7 AZD1222 recipients were seropositive for SARS-CoV-2 at baseline. Most participants were white British and females outnumbered males, and the authors suggested that clonal diversity may have been underestimated. In the small 56-69-year group, the increase in depth fell short of significance, most likely because of low power. A significant rise in spike-specific TCR breadth and depth was observed after two AZD1222 doses relative to day 0 and relative to MenACWY recipients.

The specimen was peripheral blood, collected on day 0 of AZD1222 vaccination. This TCR was sampled from an adult in good health. The V and J segments used are TRBV24-1 and TRBJ1-2; 7 middle bases align to TRBD1. The CDR3 loop reads CATSDSRGQRITNYGYTF. The sequence in DNA is TGTGCCACCAGTGATTCAAGGGGACAGAGGATAACTAACTATGGCTACACCTTC.